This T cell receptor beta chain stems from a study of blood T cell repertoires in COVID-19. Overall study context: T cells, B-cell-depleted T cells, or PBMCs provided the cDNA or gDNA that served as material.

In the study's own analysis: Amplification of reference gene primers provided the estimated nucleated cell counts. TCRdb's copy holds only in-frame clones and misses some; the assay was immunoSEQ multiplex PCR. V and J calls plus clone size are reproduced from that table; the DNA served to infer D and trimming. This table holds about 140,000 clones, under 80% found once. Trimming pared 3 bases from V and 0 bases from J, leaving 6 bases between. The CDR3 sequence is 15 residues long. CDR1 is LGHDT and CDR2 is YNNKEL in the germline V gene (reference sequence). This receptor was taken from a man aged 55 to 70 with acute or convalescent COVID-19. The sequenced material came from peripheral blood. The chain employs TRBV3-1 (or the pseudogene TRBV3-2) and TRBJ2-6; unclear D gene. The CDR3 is CASSQSYSGANVLTF. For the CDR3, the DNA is TGTGCCAGCAGCCAGAGTTACTCTGGGGCCAACGTCCTGACTTTC.